This TCR beta chain stems from a study of T cells in Graves' hyperthyroidism and ophthalmopathy. Findings and limits, study-wide: Blood shared most expanded thyroid clonotypes above 0.001. Using 13 V-J features, a model discriminated ophthalmopathy from stable hyperthyroidism. Ophthalmopathy, as predicted by the model, came a median around 7 months after the prediction.

Amplification yielded TCR beta CDR3 regions, with RNA transcripts as the source. An initial round of RT-PCR targeting the TCR CDR3 relied on the HTBI primer set. TCRdb recomputed calls from the multiplex PCR reads with MiXCR, one row per CDR3 protein. This sample has about 480,000 distinct CDR3 sequences, with around 24% found just once. This clonotype showed up many times. Its antigen is undetermined. V was shortened by 7 bases and J by 1 base, with 16 bases between the two germline ends. The CDR3 sequence is 15 residues long. Germline V lookup: CDR1 MNHEY, CDR2 SVGAGI. V and J are TRBV6-5 and TRBJ1-1, with a weak D call TRBD1 (5 bases). This receptor was identified in a woman aged 25 to 45 with Graves' ophthalmopathy. The material sequenced was blood. CDR3 DNA: TGTGCCAGCACCTACGGTGGGGGGGAGAACACTGAAGCTTTCTTT. Encoded protein: CASTYGGGENTEAFF.